This T cell receptor (beta chain) was sequenced during a study of radiotherapy plus CTLA-4 blockade in lung cancer. Trimming removed 4 bases from V and 3 bases from J; junction bases left unmatched: 3. The length of the CDR3 is 15 residues. In germline, CDR1 is SGHTA, CDR2 FQGNSA. TCRdb keeps only in-frame clones here, not all; method: immunoSEQ multiplex PCR. The sample includes some 32,000 clones, about 81% of them seen just once. This chain connects TRBV7-2 to TRBJ2-1; TRBD1 matches at 10 bases. The sequencing used peripheral blood, collected from a patient treated with radiotherapy plus ipilimumab. This TCR was sampled from a human donor with non-small cell lung cancer that progressed on radiotherapy plus ipilimumab. Here the CDR3 DNA reads TGTGCCAGCAGCTCCGACAGGGGGCTCTACAATGAGCAGTTCTTC. This sequence encodes CASSSDRGLYNEQFF. The variable domain in full, completed from reference TRBV7-2 and TRBJ2-1, reads GAGVSQSPSNKVTEKGKDVELRCDPISGHTALYWYRQSLGQGLEFLIYFQGNSAPDKSGLPSDRFSAERTGGSVSTLTIQRTQQEDSAVYLCASSSDRGLYNEQFFGPGTRLTVL.